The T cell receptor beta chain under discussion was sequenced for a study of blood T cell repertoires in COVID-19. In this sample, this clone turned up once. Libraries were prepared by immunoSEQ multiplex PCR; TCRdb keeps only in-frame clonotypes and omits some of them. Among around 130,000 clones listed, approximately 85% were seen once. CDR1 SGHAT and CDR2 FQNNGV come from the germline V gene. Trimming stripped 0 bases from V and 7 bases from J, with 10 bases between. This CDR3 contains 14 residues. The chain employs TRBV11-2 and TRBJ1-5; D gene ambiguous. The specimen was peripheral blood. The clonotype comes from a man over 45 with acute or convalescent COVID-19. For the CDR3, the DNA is TGTGCCAGCAGCTTAGATCAGATAGCCCAGCCCCAGCATTTT. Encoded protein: CASSLDQIAQPQHF.